This T cell receptor beta chain originates from a study of T cell responses to AZD1222 COVID-19 vaccine. Data came from immunoSEQ multiplex PCR; TCRdb stores just in-frame clones and leaves some out. Of approximately 210,000 clones in the sample, about 89% are singletons; the top ten hold 3.4%. V was trimmed by 6 bases and J by 7 bases, leaving 19 bases between them. This CDR3 comprises 14 residues. CDR1 is SGHDT and CDR2 is YYEEEE in the germline V gene. Specimen: peripheral blood, collected 28 days after the second AZD1222 dose. This receptor was identified in an adult who received the AZD1222 COVID-19 vaccine. This chain uses TRBV5-6 with TRBJ1-1; D is unclear. CDR3 region: CASTLCSGTGEAFF. The CDR3 DNA reads as TGTGCCAGCACCTTATGTAGTGGAACGGGTGAAGCTTTCTTT.